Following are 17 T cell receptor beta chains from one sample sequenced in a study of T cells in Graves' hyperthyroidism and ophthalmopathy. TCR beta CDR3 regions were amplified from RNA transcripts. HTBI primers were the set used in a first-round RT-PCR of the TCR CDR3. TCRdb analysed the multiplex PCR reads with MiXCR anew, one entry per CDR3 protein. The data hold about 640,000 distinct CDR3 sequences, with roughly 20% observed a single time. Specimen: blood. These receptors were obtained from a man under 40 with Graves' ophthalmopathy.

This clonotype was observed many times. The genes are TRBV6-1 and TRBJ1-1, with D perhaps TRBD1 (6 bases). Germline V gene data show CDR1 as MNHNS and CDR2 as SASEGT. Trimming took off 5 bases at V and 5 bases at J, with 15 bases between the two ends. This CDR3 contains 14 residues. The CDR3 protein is CASSKPQGFTEAFF. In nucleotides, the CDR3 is TGTGCCAGCAGTAAACCACAGGGCTTTACTGAAGCTTTCTTT.

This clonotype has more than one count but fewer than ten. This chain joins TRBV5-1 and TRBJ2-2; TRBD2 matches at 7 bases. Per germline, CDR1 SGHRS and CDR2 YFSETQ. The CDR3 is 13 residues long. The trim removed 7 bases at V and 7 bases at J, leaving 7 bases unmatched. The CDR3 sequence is CASAGGTDGELFF. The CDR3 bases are TGCGCCAGCGCCGGGGGGACGGACGGGGAGCTGTTTTTT.

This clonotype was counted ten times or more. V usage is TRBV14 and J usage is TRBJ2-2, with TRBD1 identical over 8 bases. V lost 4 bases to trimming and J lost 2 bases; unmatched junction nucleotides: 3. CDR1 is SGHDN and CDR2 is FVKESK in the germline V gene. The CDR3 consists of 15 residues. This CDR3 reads CASSRGQGNTGELFF. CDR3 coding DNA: TGTGCCAGCAGCCGTGGACAGGGAAACACCGGGGAGCTGTTTTTT. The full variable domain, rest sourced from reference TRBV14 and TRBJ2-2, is EAGVTQFPSHSVIEKGQTVTLRCDPISGHDNLYWYRRVMGKEIKFLLHFVKESKQDESGMPNNRFLAERTGGTYSTLKVQPAELEDSGVYFCASSRGQGNTGELFFGEGSRLTVL.

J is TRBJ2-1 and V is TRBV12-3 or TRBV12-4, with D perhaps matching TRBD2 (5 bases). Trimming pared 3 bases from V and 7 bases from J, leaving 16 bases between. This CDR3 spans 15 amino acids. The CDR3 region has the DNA TGTGCCAGCAGTTTTCGCCTTCGGACGGGGAATGAGCAGTTCTTC. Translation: CASSFRLRTGNEQFF.

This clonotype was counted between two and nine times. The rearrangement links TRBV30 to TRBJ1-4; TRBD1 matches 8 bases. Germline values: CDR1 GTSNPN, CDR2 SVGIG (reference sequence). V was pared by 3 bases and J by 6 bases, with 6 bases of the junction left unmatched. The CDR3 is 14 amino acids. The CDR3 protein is CAWRLTGGDEKLFF. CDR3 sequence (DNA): TGTGCCTGGAGGCTAACAGGGGGTGATGAAAAACTGTTTTTT. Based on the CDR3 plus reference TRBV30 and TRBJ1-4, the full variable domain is SQTIHQWPATLVQPVGSPLSLECTVEGTSNPNLYWYRQAAGRGLQLLFYSVGIGQISSEVPQNLSASRPQDRQFILSSKKLLLSDSGFYLCAWRLTGGDEKLFFGSGTQLSVL.

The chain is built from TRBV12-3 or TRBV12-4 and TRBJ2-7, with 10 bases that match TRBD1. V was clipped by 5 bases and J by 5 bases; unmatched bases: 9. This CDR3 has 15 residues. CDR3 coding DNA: TGTGCCAGCAGTCACCCGGGACAGGGGCCCCACGAGCAGTACTTC. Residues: CASSHPGQGPHEQYF.

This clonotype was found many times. The CDR3 reads CASSLGLAGVTGELFF. CDR3 nucleotide sequence: TGTGCCAGCAGCCTGGGACTAGCGGGAGTAACCGGGGAGCTGTTTTTT. This chain connects TRBV3-1 to TRBJ2-2; TRBD2 matches at 14 bases. Germline V CDR1 and CDR2: LGHDT, YNNKEL (reference sequence). The length of the CDR3 is 16 residues. The V and J ends lost 4 bases and 5 bases, in that order; junction bases with no gene match: 3.

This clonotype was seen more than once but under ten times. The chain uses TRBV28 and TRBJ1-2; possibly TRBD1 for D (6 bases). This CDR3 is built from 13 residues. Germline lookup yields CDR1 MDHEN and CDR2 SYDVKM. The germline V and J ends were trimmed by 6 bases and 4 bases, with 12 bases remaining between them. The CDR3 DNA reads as TGTGCCAGCAGCCCCAGGGGCCCCTATGGCTACACCTTC. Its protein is CASSPRGPYGYTF.

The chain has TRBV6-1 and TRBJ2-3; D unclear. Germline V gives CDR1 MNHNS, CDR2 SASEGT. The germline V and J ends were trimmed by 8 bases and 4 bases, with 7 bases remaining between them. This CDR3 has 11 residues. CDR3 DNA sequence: TGTGCCAGCTTAGGAGCAGATACGCAGTATTTT. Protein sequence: CASLGADTQYF.

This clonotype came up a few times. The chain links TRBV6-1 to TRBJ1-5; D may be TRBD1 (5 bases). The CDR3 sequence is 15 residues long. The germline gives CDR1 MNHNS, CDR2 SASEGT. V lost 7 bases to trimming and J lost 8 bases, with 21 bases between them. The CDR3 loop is CASNPRGQGREPQHF. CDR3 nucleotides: TGTGCCAGCAACCCTCGTGGGCAGGGTAGGGAGCCCCAGCATTTT.

The CDR3 protein is CASRLGRLDNEQFF. The CDR3 bases are TGTGCCAGCAGATTGGGACGGTTAGACAATGAGCAGTTCTTC. V and J are TRBV7-2 and TRBJ2-1; either TRBD1 or TRBD2 may fit D (5 bases each). The CDR3 consists of 14 residues. Germline V lookup: CDR1 SGHTA, CDR2 FQGNSA. V was pared by 6 bases and J by 5 bases, with 14 bases between.

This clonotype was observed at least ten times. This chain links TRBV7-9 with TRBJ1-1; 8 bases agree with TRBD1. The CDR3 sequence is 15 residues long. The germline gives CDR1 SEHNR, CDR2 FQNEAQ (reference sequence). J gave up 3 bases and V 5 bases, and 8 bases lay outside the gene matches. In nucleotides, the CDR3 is TGTGCCAGCAGCCCGGGACAGGCCCGGGACACTGAAGCTTTCTTT. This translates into CASSPGQARDTEAFF.

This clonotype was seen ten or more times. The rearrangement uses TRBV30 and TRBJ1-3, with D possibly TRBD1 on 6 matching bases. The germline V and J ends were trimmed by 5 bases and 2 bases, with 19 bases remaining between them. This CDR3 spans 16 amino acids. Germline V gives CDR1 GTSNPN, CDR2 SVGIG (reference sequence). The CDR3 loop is CAWAIGGGVAGNTIYF. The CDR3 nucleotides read TGTGCCTGGGCCATAGGGGGTGGGGTTGCTGGAAACACCATATATTTT.

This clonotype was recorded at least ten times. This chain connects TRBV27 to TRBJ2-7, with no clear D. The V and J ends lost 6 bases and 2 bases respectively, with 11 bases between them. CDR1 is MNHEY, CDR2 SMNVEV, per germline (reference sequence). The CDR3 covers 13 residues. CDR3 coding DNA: TGTGCCAGCAGACGCTCAACCACCTACGAGCAGTACTTC. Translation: CASRRSTTYEQYF.

For the CDR3, the DNA is TGCAGTGCTGCGGGACAGGGAGGGAACATTCAGTACTTC. Translation: CSAAGQGGNIQYF. The chain is built from TRBV20-1 and TRBJ2-4, with 9 nucleotides matching TRBD1. The CDR3 loop spans 13 amino acids. The trim removed 5 bases at V and 7 bases at J, leaving 6 bases unmatched. Germline CDR1 and CDR2: DFQATT and SNEGSKA (reference sequence).

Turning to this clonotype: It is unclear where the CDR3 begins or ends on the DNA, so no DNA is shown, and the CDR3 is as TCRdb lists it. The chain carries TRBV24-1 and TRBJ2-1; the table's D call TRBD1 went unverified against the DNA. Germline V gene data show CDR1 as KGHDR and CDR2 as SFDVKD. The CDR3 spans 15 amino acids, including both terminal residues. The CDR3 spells CATSGFRSSGRGQFF.

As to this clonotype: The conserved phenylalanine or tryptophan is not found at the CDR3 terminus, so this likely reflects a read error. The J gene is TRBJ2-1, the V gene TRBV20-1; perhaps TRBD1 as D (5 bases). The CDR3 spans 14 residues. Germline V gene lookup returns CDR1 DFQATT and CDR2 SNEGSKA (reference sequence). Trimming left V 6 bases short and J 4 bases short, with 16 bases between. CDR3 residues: CSARSGRVYNEQFL. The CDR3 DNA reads TGCAGTGCAAGAAGTGGCAGGGTTTACAATGAGCAGTTCCTC.